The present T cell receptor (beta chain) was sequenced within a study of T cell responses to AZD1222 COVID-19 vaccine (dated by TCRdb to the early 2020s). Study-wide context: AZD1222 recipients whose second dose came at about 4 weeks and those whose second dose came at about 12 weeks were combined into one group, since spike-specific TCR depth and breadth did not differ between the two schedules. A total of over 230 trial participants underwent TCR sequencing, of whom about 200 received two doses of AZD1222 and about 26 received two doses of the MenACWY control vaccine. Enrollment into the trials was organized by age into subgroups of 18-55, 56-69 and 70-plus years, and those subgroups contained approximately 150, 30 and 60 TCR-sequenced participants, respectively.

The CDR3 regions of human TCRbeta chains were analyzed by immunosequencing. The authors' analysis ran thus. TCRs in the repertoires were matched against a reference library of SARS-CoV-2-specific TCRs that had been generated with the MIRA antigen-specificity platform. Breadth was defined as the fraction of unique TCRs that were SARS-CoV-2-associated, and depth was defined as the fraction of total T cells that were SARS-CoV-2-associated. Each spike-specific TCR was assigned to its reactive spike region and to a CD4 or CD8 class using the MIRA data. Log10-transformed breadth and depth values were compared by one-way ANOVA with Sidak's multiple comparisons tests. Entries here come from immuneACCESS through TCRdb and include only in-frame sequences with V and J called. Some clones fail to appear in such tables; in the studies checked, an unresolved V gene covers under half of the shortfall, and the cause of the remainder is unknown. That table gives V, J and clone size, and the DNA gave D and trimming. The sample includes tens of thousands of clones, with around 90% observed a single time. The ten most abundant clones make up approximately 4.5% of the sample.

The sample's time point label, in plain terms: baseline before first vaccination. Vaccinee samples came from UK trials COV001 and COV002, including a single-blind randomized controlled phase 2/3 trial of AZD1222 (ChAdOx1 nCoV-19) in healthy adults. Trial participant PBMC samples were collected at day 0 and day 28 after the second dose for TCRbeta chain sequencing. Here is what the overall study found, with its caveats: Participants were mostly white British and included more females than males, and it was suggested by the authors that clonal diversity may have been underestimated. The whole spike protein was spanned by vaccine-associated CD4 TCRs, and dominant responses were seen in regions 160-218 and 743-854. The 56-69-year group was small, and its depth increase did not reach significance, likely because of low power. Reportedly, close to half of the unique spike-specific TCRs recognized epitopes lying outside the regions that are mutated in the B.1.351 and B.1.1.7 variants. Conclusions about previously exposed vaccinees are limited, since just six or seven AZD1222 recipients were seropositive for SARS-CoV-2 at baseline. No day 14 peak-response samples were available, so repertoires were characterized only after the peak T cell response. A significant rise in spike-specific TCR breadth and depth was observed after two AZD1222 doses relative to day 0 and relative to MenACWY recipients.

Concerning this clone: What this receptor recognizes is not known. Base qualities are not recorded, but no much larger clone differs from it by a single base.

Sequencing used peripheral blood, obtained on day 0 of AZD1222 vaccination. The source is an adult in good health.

The CDR3 sequence is CASKRTGSMEKLFF. The nucleotide sequence reads TGTGCCAGCAAGAGGACAGGGTCGATGGAAAAACTGTTTTTT. The chain was built from TRBV11-3 and TRBJ1-4; TRBD1 matches 8 bases in the middle. Trimming removed 7 bases from V and 8 bases from J; the gene matches leave 9 bases unexplained. Looking up the germline V gene yields CDR1 SGHNT and CDR2 YENEEA. Reading from cysteine to phenylalanine, the CDR3 counts 14 amino acids. CDR3 DNA only is kept here, 42 bases in frame from base 1.